Listed below are T cell receptor beta chains from one sample, sequenced in a study of shared clonotypes between healthy human individuals. Method: immunoSEQ multiplex PCR; TCRdb's copy keeps in-frame clones and lacks some. The table records roughly 850,000 clones, about 96% of them present only once. Sequencing was performed on naive CD8+ T cells sorted from blood. Receptors originate from a man in his thirties or forties in good health. Each CDR3 is given with its conserved first and last residue. The D gene is left open where the match is weak. Where a row states a size, it is once, few, many or the class of an expanded clone; other rows omit it.

D,size,J,V,DNA,CDR3
-,-,TRBJ1-5,TRBV6-5,TGTGCCAGCAGTCACCAGGGCAATAGCAATCAGCCCCAGCATTTT,CASSHQGNSNQPQHF
TRBD1,-,TRBJ2-7,TRBV2,TGTGCCAGCAGTGACTACGGGACAGGGCTCTACGAGCAGTACTTC,CASSDYGTGLYEQYF
TRBD2,once,TRBJ2-2,TRBV29-1,TGCAGCGTTGAAAGGAGCGCGGGGGGCGGGGAGCTGTTTTTT,CSVERSAGGGELFF
TRBD1,-,TRBJ2-7,TRBV28,TGTGCCAGCGGGGACAGTTCCTTCTACGAGCAGTACTTC,CASGDSSFYEQYF
TRBD1,-,TRBJ1-5,TRBV4-1,TGCGCCAGCAGCAACAAACCGGGGACAGGGGGCGATCAGCCCCAGCATTTT,CASSNKPGTGGDQPQHF
-,-,TRBJ1-5,TRBV30,TGTGCCTGGAGGGGAGCGGACAGCAACAATCAGCCCCAGCATTTT,CAWRGADSNNQPQHF
-,-,TRBJ2-7,TRBV5-4,TGTGCCAGCAGCTTGGGGGTCAGGGGGGATTCCTACGAGCAGTACTTC,CASSLGVRGDSYEQYF
TRBD2,-,TRBJ2-7,TRBV9,TGTGCCAGCAGCTACGGGACTAGCGGGAGCGAGCAGTACTTC,CASSYGTSGSEQYF
-,-,TRBJ1-5,TRBV7-9,TGTGCCAGCAGCCCACCCCAGGGTACGTCCCAGCATTTT,CASSPPQGTSQHF
TRBD1,-,TRBJ2-7,TRBV7-9,TGTGCCAGCAGCTTCACCGGGACAGGGAACGAGCAGTACTTC,CASSFTGTGNEQYF
TRBD1,-,TRBJ2-1,TRBV11-2,TGTGCCAGCAGCTCCAGGAGCAGGGGGATCGATGAGCAGTTCTTC,CASSSRSRGIDEQFF
-,-,TRBJ2-3,TRBV7-2,TGTGCCAGCAGCCCACCCCCCCACCTAGCGCAGTATTTT,CASSPPPHLAQYF
-,once,TRBJ2-1,TRBV5-1,TGCGCCAGCAGTGAGGGTTGGGACTCCTACAATGAGCAGTTCTTC,CASSEGWDSYNEQFF
-,-,TRBJ2-3,TRBV28,TGTGCCAGCTCCCCTAGTTCGATTAGACAGAATACGCAGTATTTT,CASSPSSIRQNTQYF
TRBD1,-,TRBJ2-7,TRBV4-1,TGCGCCAGCAGCCAAATGGGACAGGGGGTTGGCGAGCAGTACTTC,CASSQMGQGVGEQYF
-,-,TRBJ2-2,TRBV5-6,TGTGCCAGCAGCTTGGGAGCTAGCGGGGAGCTGTTTTTT,CASSLGASGELFF
-,-,TRBJ2-7,TRBV27,TGTGCCAGCAGTTTCGATCCGGGCGGAAGCTCCTACGAGCAGTACTTC,CASSFDPGGSSYEQYF
-,once,TRBJ2-1,TRBV6-1,TGTGCCAGCAGTGAAATTTGGGGGGAGTCCGACAATGAGCAGTTCTTC,CASSEIWGESDNEQFF
-,-,TRBJ1-4,TRBV11-2,TGTGCCAGCAGCTTCGGCCCTCGGGGGATGGAACTGTTTTTT,CASSFGPRGMELFF
-,-,TRBJ2-7,TRBV18,TGTGCCAGCTCCCAACCGGGACGGGACTACGAGCAGTACTTC,CASSQPGRDYEQYF
-,-,TRBJ1-1,TRBV6-5,TGTGCCAGCAGTTTGGCCCCCGGTGTGAACACTGAAGCTTTCTTT,CASSLAPGVNTEAFF
-,-,TRBJ2-1,TRBV9,TGTGCCAGCAGTCTTCGCAGCGGAATACAATGGGAGCAGTTCTTC,CASSLRSGIQWEQFF
-,once,TRBJ1-1,TRBV27,TGTGCCAGCAGTTTGGGGGGAATGAACACTGAAGCTTTCTTT,CASSLGGMNTEAFF
-,-,TRBJ2-1,TRBV30,TGTGCCTGGAGCCGACAAGTTGGCTGGGATGAGCAGTTCTTC,CAWSRQVGWDEQFF
-,-,TRBJ1-1,TRBV7-9,TGTGCCAGCAGCCCCCCGGGGGGGTCGGACACTGAAGCTTTCTTT,CASSPPGGSDTEAFF
TRBD2,-,TRBJ2-2,TRBV13,TGTGCCAGCACAGACATAGGGACTAGCCCCGGCGGGGAGCTGTTTTTT,CASTDIGTSPGGELFF
-,-,TRBJ1-1,TRBV4-1,TGCGCCAGCAGCCAAGTCAGGGGTGCTGAAGCTTTCTTT,CASSQVRGAEAFF
-,-,TRBJ1-1,TRBV10-1,TGCGCCAGCAGCTCCGGGCCAGGGACTGAAGCTTTCTTT,CASSSGPGTEAFF
TRBD1,-,TRBJ2-7,TRBV19,TGTGCCAGTAGAAGGACAGGGACAGGGGACGAGCAGTACTTC,CASRRTGTGDEQYF
-,-,TRBJ2-7,TRBV5-1,TGCGCCAGCAGCTTGACCCCCCTGGGGCCAAACGAGCAGTACTTC,CASSLTPLGPNEQYF
-,-,TRBJ2-5,TRBV27,TGTGCCAGCAGTTTATCCGCCGGTCAAGAGACCCAGTACTTC,CASSLSAGQETQYF
TRBD2,-,TRBJ2-7,TRBV14,TGTGCCAGCAGCCAAGCCGCTTCTAGCGGTTTGAGGAGGACATACGAGCAGTACTTC,CASSQAASSGLRRTYEQYF
TRBD1,once,TRBJ1-1,TRBV29-1,TGCAGCGTTGAATTTGGACAGGGCGGCACTGAAGCTTTCTTT,CSVEFGQGGTEAFF
-,-,TRBJ2-7,TRBV5-6,TGTGCCAGCAGCTTTGGAGGCCACGAGCAGTACTTC,CASSFGGHEQYF
-,-,TRBJ2-3,TRBV9,TGTGCCAGCAGCGGGAGAGATCTTCTCTACACAGATACGCAGTATTTT,CASSGRDLLYTDTQYF
-,few,TRBJ2-2,TRBV7-3,TGTGCCAGCAGCTTATTAGGGGACACCGGGGAGCTGTTTTTT,CASSLLGDTGELFF
-,-,TRBJ2-3,TRBV7-8,TGTGCCAGCAGCTGGGGGGTGGACACTAGCACAGATACGCAGTATTTT,CASSWGVDTSTDTQYF
TRBD1,-,TRBJ2-7,TRBV27,TGTGCCAGCAGAGGGACAGGGGGTCTCTACGAGCAGTACTTC,CASRGTGGLYEQYF
-,-,TRBJ2-7,TRBV2,TGTGCCAGCAGTGAATCGAGATCCTACGAGCAGTACTTC,CASSESRSYEQYF
-,-,TRBJ1-1,TRBV27,TGTGCCAGCAGTTTATCGGAGAACACTGAAGCTTTCTTT,CASSLSENTEAFF
-,-,TRBJ1-2,TRBV14,TGTGCCAGCAGCCAACAGGGAACCTATGGCTACACCTTC,CASSQQGTYGYTF
-,-,TRBJ2-1,TRBV4-1,TGCGCCACCTCGTCCGGGACAAACGGTGGCAATGAGCAGTTCTTC,CATSSGTNGGNEQFF
-,-,TRBJ2-3,TRBV29-1,TGCAGCGCCCAACCCCTCGACAGAGGAATAGCAGGTACAGATACGCAGTATTTT,CSAQPLDRGIAGTDTQYF
TRBD1,-,TRBJ2-5,TRBV28,TGTGCCAGCTCTCGAGGGGGCTGGGTGACCCAGTACTTC,CASSRGGWVTQYF
-,-,TRBJ2-1,TRBV18,TGTGCCAGCTCTACAACCTCTGCGGGACCCGAGCAGTTCTTC,CASSTTSAGPEQFF
-,-,TRBJ2-1,TRBV6-5,TGTGCCAGCAGTTTTAGCGATGAGCAGTTCTTC,CASSFSDEQFF
-,-,TRBJ2-3,TRBV27,TGTGCCAGCAGCGAACCCATTGGGGCAGCTAGCACAGATACGCAGTATTTT,CASSEPIGAASTDTQYF
-,-,TRBJ1-4,TRBV7-9,TGTGCCAGCAGCTTAATACAGGGTAATGAAAAACTGTTTTTT,CASSLIQGNEKLFF
TRBD2,-,TRBJ2-7,TRBV7-2,TGTGCCAGCAGCGCATTTAGCGGGGGCCTTTGGAACGAGCAGTACTTC,CASSAFSGGLWNEQYF